Here is one TCR beta chain with its context. What it recognizes is unknown. These data belong to a study of Graves' ophthalmopathy and Graves' hyperthyroidism. Notes on the study in general: Sensitivity of roughly 64% and specificity of 72% to 80% were achieved by the model that predicted ophthalmopathy progression.

The study enrolled ophthalmopathy donors with moderate-to-severe activity, CAS ≥3, NOSPECS ≥4 and duration under 3 months. Amplifying from RNA transcripts, the study obtained TCR beta CDR3 regions. HTBI primers were used in a first-round RT-PCR, which preceded a second-round multiplex PCR. TCRdb reanalysed the multiplex PCR reads using MiXCR and keeps one entry per CDR3 protein. The data hold fewer than 600,000 distinct CDR3 sequences, with 14% observed a single time. CDR1 SGHAT and CDR2 FQNNGV come from the germline V gene. The CDR3 consists of 15 residues. Trimming cost V 5 bases and J 1 base, with 12 bases left between them.

The sequenced sample was blood. This chain uses TRBV11-2 with TRBJ1-5, with unresolved D. The origin of this receptor is a woman aged 25 to 39 with Graves' ophthalmopathy. The CDR3 region has the DNA TGTGCCAGCAGCCGAGACGGGAAGAGCAATCAGCCCCAGCATTTT. Translation: CASSRDGKSNQPQHF.